The rows below give T cell receptor beta chains drawn from one sample of a study of blood T cell repertoires in COVID-19. Sequencing was performed with immunoSEQ multiplex PCR; in TCRdb, only in-frame clones are kept and a portion is missing. The table lists about 150,000 clones, around 85% of them singletons. The material sequenced was PBMCs or T cells enriched from blood (not recorded which). Receptors were obtained from a man aged 50 to 60 who had recovered from COVID-19. The CDR3 runs from the conserved cysteine through the conserved F or W. The D gene is left open where the match is weak. Clone size is shown for a subset of rows, as once, few, many or a class of expanded clone.

j_gene,d_gene,abundance,v_gene,CDR3aa
TRBJ1-5,.,.,TRBV6-2/TRBV6-3,CASSYSRDNQPQHF
TRBJ2-1,TRBD1,.,TRBV2,CASTEDRASSYNEQFF
TRBJ2-2,TRBD2,.,TRBV5-6,CASSRRGVTGELFF
TRBJ1-4,.,.,TRBV9,CASSTEGFGEKLFF
TRBJ1-3,.,few,TRBV6-2/TRBV6-3,CASSRTESGNTIYF
TRBJ2-6,TRBD2,few,TRBV11-2,CASPKRGTGANVLTF
TRBJ1-2,.,.,TRBV7-6,CASSLAGTYGYTF
TRBJ2-3,TRBD2,once,TRBV5-8,CASSLGVAGDSDTQYF
TRBJ1-1,.,.,TRBV27,CASSHRIGNTEAFF
TRBJ1-1,TRBD1,few,TRBV30,CAAGQNMNTEAFF
TRBJ1-2,TRBD1,few,TRBV5-4,CASSSDRGYGYTF
TRBJ2-1,TRBD2,.,TRBV7-3,CASSPRGLAGGNEQFF
TRBJ1-2,.,.,TRBV6-5,CASSAGLPNYGYTF
TRBJ1-1,.,.,TRBV9,CASSVVSNTEAFF
TRBJ2-3,TRBD2,.,TRBV5-1,CASSLTLTSGGASDTQYF
TRBJ1-1,.,.,TRBV6-1,CASSENRNTEAFF
TRBJ1-2,.,.,TRBV5-1,CASSLGSWRTNYGYTF
TRBJ1-3,.,.,TRBV10-2,CASSEAENRGNTIYF
TRBJ2-7,TRBD1,few,TRBV18,CASSEDRDEQYF
TRBJ2-7,TRBD1,.,TRBV7-2,CASSLGTGSYEQYF
TRBJ1-6,.,.,TRBV5-1,CASRTDYNSPLHF
TRBJ1-6,TRBD1,.,TRBV7-9,CASSRQGDATPLHF